The clone carrying this T cell receptor (beta chain) was seen ten or more times. CDR3 length: 15 residues. The germline gives CDR1 SGHRS, CDR2 YFSETQ. V gave up 0 bases and J gave up 9 bases; unmatched junction bases: 10. The entry originates in a study of regulatory T cells in long-lasting Graves disease. Time point described: newly diagnosed GD, antithyroid drugs for less than 3 months. The TCR library was made from RNA that had been extracted from PBMCs in TRIzol. CDR3 regions were amplified by Arm-PCR using iRepertoire HTBI primers to build TCR beta libraries. Original data processing: Samples revealed approximately 67 TRBV and 11 to 15 TRBJ segments. TCRdb used MiXCR to reprocess the multiplex PCR reads, holding one entry per CDR3 protein. None of the V and J calls come from the authors' own analysis; TCRdb made them. In the table there are 350,000 to 550,000 distinct CDR3 sequences, 12% to 15% of which are singletons.

These data were likewise used in another study, on T cells in Graves' hyperthyroidism and ophthalmopathy.

Sequencing was performed on peripheral blood mononuclear cells (PBMCs), taken at new diagnosis, from a patient treated with antithyroid drugs. The chain combines TRBV5-1 with TRBJ2-7, with 9 bases matching TRBD1. The TCR sequence derives from a woman in her fifties or sixties with Graves disease. The CDR3 sequence: CASSLAVDRGSRQYF. CDR3 DNA sequence: TGCGCCAGCAGCTTGGCCGTGGACAGGGGTTCGAGGCAGTACTTC.